These T cell receptor beta chains were read from a single sample in a study of graft-versus-host responses after intestinal transplantation. These receptors' targets are unknown. Profiling relied on immunoSEQ multiplex PCR, and the TCRdb table lists in-frame clones only, not all of them. The table has just under 85,000 clones, 85% to 95% seen once. Material: unstimulated CD8+ T cells sorted from spleen or lymph node cells, obtained before transplant. The source of these receptors is a human donor who was the organ donor for an intestinal transplant. The CDR3 runs from the conserved cysteine through the conserved F or W. A D gene is named only where the DNA matches it firmly. Clone size is shown for a subset of rows, as once, few, many or a class of expanded clone.

cdr3_nt,cdr3_aa,v_call,d_call,clone_size,j_call
TGCGCCAGCAGCCCAACTTATGAGGCAGGGAGCCCGTTGGGTAATGAAAAACTGTTTTTT,CASSPTYEAGSPLGNEKLFF,TRBV4-1,.,.,TRBJ1-4
TGCAGCGTTGAACTTGCGGGATTTGTGTACGAGCAGTACTTC,CSVELAGFVYEQYF,TRBV29-1,.,.,TRBJ2-7
TGCGCCAGCAGCTTGGGAACCGCTAACTATGGCTACACCTTC,CASSLGTANYGYTF,TRBV5-1,.,.,TRBJ1-2
TGTGCCAGCGGGCCCGGACAGGGCACTGAAGCTTTCTTT,CASGPGQGTEAFF,TRBV27,TRBD1,.,TRBJ1-1
TGCGCCAGCAGCTCAGAGACAGGGGGCTCTGGTGAAAAACTGTTTTTT,CASSSETGGSGEKLFF,TRBV5-1,TRBD1,.,TRBJ1-4
TGCGCCAGCAGCCAGGCGGGGACAACGAGCGGCTACACCTTC,CASSQAGTTSGYTF,TRBV4-1,.,.,TRBJ1-2
TGTGCCAGCAGCCCTTCAGGGGGGGGGACGGATGGCTACACCTTC,CASSPSGGGTDGYTF,TRBV9,TRBD1,.,TRBJ1-2
TGTGCCGGGGGACTAGCGGGGCGGGGCGGTGAGCAGTTCTTC,CAGGLAGRGGEQFF,TRBV7-9,TRBD2,once,TRBJ2-1
TGCGCCAGCAGCTTGGTAGGGACTAATCTAGGATACGAGCAGTACTTC,CASSLVGTNLGYEQYF,TRBV5-1,TRBD2,.,TRBJ2-7
TGTGCCAGCAGTGAAGCTTGGGTCAGCTACAATGAGCAGTTCTTC,CASSEAWVSYNEQFF,TRBV6-1,.,.,TRBJ2-1
TGTGCCAGCAGCCTTGGGGACACCATATATTTT,CASSLGDTIYF,TRBV11-3,.,.,TRBJ1-3
TGTGCCAGCAGCTGGGTCCACAATGAGCAGTTCTTC,CASSWVHNEQFF,TRBV7-6,.,.,TRBJ2-1
TGTGCCAGCAGCCTAACGTTGAATCCAGATACGCAGTATTTT,CASSLTLNPDTQYF,TRBV7-3,.,.,TRBJ2-3
TGTGCCAGCAGCCCATGGGACACCTTC,CASSPWDTF,TRBV7-8,.,.,TRBJ1-2
TGTGCCAGTAGTATAGGGGGTGCGTCCAATGAGCAGTTCTTC,CASSIGGASNEQFF,TRBV19,.,.,TRBJ2-1
TGTGCCATCCCTTTTGTGGGGGGGAGCCACGAGCAGTACTTC,CAIPFVGGSHEQYF,TRBV5-4,TRBD2,.,TRBJ2-7
TGTGCCTGGACCTCGACAGGGAATGAAAAACTGTTTTTT,CAWTSTGNEKLFF,TRBV30,TRBD1,.,TRBJ1-4
TGTGCCAGCAGCTTAGGGACAGGGGGGAATGGCTACACCTTC,CASSLGTGGNGYTF,TRBV5-6,TRBD1,few,TRBJ1-2
TGTGCCAGCAGCTTTAGCAGCCGGGCCGGGGAGCAGTACTTC,CASSFSSRAGEQYF,TRBV7-9,.,.,TRBJ2-7
TGTGCCTGGAGTGCCCGAACTGGGACAGGGCTGACCTACGAGCAGTACTTC,CAWSARTGTGLTYEQYF,TRBV30,TRBD1,.,TRBJ2-7